These T cell receptor beta chains were read from a single sample in a study of cytomegalovirus exposure and HLA in healthy donors. The table came from immunoSEQ multiplex PCR; TCRdb's copy has only in-frame clones and leaves some out. Seen here are fewer than 150,000 clones, about 74% observed once, and the top ten hold approximately 2.5%. Input material: PBMCs. Receptor source: a woman in her forties in good health and CMV-seropositive. Both conserved end residues are part of each CDR3. The order of the fields is clone size, J gene, V gene, D gene, CDR3 length, CDR3 DNA, CDR3 protein. D genes are given only for firm matches. Expanded clones get a size class; other rows say once, few or many, or leave the size out.

>NA|TRBJ2-2|TRBV7-9|NA|15
TGTGCCAGCAGCTTATCTTCCGGGAACACCGGGGAGCTGTTTTTT
CASSLSSGNTGELFF
>NA|TRBJ2-7|TRBV4-2|NA|13
TGTGCCAGCAGCCAAGGATTTAGCTACGAGCAGTACTTC
CASSQGFSYEQYF
>few|TRBJ1-2|TRBV5-6|TRBD1|15
TGTGCCAGCAGCTTCCTGGACAGGTCGGGTCGTGGCTACACCTTC
CASSFLDRSGRGYTF
>NA|TRBJ2-5|TRBV2|TRBD1|15
TGTGCCAGCAGGGGGACAGGGCGCGGAGGAGAGACCCAGTACTTC
CASRGTGRGGETQYF
>NA|TRBJ2-3|TRBV2|TRBD1|17
TGTGCCAGCAGTGAACTACGGGCAGGGGGTCTCACAGATACGCAGTATTTT
CASSELRAGGLTDTQYF
>NA|TRBJ2-7|TRBV12-2|NA|12
TGTGCAAGTCGCTCCAGGTTTCGCGAGCAGTACTTC
CASRSRFREQYF
>NA|TRBJ1-4|TRBV2|NA|14
TGTGCCAGCAATGACCGGGGGGGGAATGAAAAACTGTTTTTT
CASNDRGGNEKLFF
>few|TRBJ2-1|TRBV5-6|TRBD2|18
TGTGCCAGCAGCTTGTTCACGGGAGGGGAGTGGACCTACAATGAGCAGTTCTTC
CASSLFTGGEWTYNEQFF
>NA|TRBJ1-4|TRBV19|NA|15
TGTGCCAGTAGATCTAGTCGGGGAGGAAGCGAAAAACTGTTTTTT
CASRSSRGGSEKLFF
>NA|TRBJ2-1|TRBV4-1|NA|16
TGCGCCAGCAGCCAGGACCCCGTGGGGAGCCTCAATGAGCAGTTCTTC
CASSQDPVGSLNEQFF
>NA|TRBJ2-5|TRBV27|TRBD1|18
TGTGCCAGCAGTTCCAGGGGGCGGGACCCCACCGGACTAGAGACCCAGTACTTC
CASSSRGRDPTGLETQYF
>NA|TRBJ2-7|TRBV5-1|NA|14
TGCGCCAGCAGCTTGGGACAGGTGGCGGACGAGCAGTACTTC
CASSLGQVADEQYF
>NA|TRBJ2-7|TRBV29-1|TRBD1|13
TGCAGCGTGGCCGGGACAGGGGGATGGGAGCAGTACTTC
CSVAGTGGWEQYF
>NA|TRBJ1-2|TRBV19|TRBD1|17
TGTGCCAGTAGTCCGACGCCGGGACAGAGTACTAACTATGGCTACACCTTC
CASSPTPGQSTNYGYTF
>NA|TRBJ2-6|TRBV15|TRBD2|16
TGTGCCGACCATGGGGAGGGTAACTCTGGGGCCAACGTCCTGACTTTC
CADHGEGNSGANVLTF
>NA|TRBJ2-6|TRBV30|NA|15
TGTGCCTGGAGGCATGAAGCGTTAGGGGCCAACGTCCTGACTTTC
CAWRHEALGANVLTF
>NA|TRBJ2-7|TRBV30|TRBD2|13
TGTGCTGCAGGACTAGCGGGGACCTACGAGCAGTACTTC
CAAGLAGTYEQYF
>NA|TRBJ1-5|TRBV27|TRBD1|16
TGTGCCAGCAGTTTCGGACAGGGTTATAGCAATCAGCCCCAGCATTTT
CASSFGQGYSNQPQHF
>NA|TRBJ2-1|TRBV7-9|TRBD2|17
TGTGCCAGCAGCATACCCTTACTAGCGGGAGTAGACAATGAGCAGTTCTTC
CASSIPLLAGVDNEQFF
>NA|TRBJ1-2|TRBV29-1|TRBD1|13
TGCAGCATTGGGACAGGTCGGGACTATGGCTACACCTTC
CSIGTGRDYGYTF
>NA|TRBJ2-2|TRBV7-8|NA|15
TGTGCCAGCAGCTTAGACAGGGTGGGCACCGGGGAGCTGTTTTTT
CASSLDRVGTGELFF
>NA|TRBJ2-7|TRBV9|TRBD1|16
TGTGCCAGCAGCGACTCCGACAGGGCTCACTCCTACGAGCAGTACTTC
CASSDSDRAHSYEQYF
>once|TRBJ1-4|TRBV2|NA|12
TGTGCCAGCAACTCCTTTAATGAAAAACTGTTTTTT
CASNSFNEKLFF
>NA|TRBJ2-1|TRBV29-1|NA|14
TGCAGCGGAGAACAGGGTTCTTCCTACAATGAGCAGTTCTTC
CSGEQGSSYNEQFF
>NA|TRBJ1-1|TRBV11-3|TRBD1|17
TGTGCCAGCGGCCCAGGACAGGGGTCGATCTGGAACACTGAAGCTTTCTTT
CASGPGQGSIWNTEAFF
>NA|TRBJ1-2|TRBV2|TRBD1|15
TGTGCCAGCTCATCCACAGGGGGCAGGGACTATGGCTACACCTTC
CASSSTGGRDYGYTF
>NA|TRBJ2-7|TRBV5-4|NA|16
TGTGCCAGCAGCCCCGTAGGGAGCCCCTCTCTACGGGAGCAGTACTTC
CASSPVGSPSLREQYF